The clone carrying this T cell receptor (beta chain) was seen more than once but under ten times. Its matching antigen is unknown. Mismatch with germline at one junction end may stem from a read error. The data originate from a study of metastatic and nonmetastatic thyroid tumors. For the study at large: It was across blood and tumor or nodule tissue from malignant and benign thyroid patients that repertoires were compared. Regarding the study as a whole: Significantly greater TCR beta diversity was reportedly found in malignant thyroid tumors than in benign nodules (in blood and tumor).

Germline CDR1 is LNHDA and CDR2 is SQIVND (reference sequence). This CDR3 has 15 amino acids. Original processing notes: Clinicopathological groups differed in CDR3, with these differences serving to build a distant-metastasis classifier for papillary thyroid cancer. TCRdb re-called the PCR reads via MiXCR. What appears here as the V and J calls and clone size reflects TCRdb's work, not the paper's. This sample has about 23,000 clones; roughly a fifth occur once, and the top ten carry about 4.2%. All patients reached thyroid surgery having received no treatment beforehand. The TCR originated in a male donor with papillary thyroid cancer or a benign thyroid nodule (not recorded which). Some clones in this sample may be carry-over from other donors' samples. The chain combines TRBV19 with TRBJ2-1; 8 nucleotides match TRBD2. The sequenced sample consisted of blood. Here the CDR3 DNA reads TGTGCTAGTAGAAATACGGGACTAGAGGGCGATAAGCAGTTCTTC. This encodes CASRNTGLEGDKQFF.